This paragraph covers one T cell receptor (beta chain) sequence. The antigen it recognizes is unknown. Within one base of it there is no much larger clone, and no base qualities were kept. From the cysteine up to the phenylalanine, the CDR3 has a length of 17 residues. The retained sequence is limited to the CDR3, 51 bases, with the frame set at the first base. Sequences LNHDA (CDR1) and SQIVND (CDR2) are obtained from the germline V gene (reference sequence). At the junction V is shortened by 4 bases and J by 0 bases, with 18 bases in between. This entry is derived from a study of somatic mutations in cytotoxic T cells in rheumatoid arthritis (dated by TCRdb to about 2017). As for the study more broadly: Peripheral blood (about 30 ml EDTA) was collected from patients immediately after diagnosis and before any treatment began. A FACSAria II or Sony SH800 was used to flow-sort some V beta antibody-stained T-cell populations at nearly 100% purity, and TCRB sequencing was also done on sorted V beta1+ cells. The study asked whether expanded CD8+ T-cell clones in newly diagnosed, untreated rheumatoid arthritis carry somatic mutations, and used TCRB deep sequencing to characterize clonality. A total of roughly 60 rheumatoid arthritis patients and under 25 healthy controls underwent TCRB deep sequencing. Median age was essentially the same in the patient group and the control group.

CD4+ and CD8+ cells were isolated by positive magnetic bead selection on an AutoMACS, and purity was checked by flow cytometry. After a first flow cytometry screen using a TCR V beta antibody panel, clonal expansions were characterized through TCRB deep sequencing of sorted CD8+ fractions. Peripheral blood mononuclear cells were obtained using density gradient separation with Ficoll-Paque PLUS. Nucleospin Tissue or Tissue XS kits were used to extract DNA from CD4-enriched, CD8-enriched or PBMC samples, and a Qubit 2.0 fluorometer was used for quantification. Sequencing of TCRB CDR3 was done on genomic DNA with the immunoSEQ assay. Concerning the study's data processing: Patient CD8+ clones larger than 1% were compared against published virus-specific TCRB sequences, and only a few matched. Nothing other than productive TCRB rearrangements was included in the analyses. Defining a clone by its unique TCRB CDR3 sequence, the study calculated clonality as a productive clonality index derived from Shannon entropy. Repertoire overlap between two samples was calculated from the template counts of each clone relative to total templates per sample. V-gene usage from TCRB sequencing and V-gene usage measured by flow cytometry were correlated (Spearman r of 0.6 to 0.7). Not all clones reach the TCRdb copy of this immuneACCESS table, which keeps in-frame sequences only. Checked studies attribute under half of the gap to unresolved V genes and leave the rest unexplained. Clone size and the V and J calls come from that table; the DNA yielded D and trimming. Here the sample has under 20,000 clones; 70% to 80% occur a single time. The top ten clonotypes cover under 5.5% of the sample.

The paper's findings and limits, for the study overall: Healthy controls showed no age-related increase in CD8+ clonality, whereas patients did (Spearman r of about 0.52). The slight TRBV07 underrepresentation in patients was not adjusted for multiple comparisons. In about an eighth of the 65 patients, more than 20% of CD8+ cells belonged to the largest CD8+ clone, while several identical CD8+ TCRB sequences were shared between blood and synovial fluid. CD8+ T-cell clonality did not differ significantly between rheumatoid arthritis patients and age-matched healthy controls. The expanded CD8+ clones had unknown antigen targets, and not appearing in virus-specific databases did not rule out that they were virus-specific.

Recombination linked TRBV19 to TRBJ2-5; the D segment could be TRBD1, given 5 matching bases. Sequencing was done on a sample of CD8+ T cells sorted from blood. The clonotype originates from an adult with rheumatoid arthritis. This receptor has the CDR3 CASSKVCRGSYQETQYF. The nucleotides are TGTGCCAGTAGTAAGGTATGTAGGGGCTCGTACCAAGAGACCCAGTACTTC.